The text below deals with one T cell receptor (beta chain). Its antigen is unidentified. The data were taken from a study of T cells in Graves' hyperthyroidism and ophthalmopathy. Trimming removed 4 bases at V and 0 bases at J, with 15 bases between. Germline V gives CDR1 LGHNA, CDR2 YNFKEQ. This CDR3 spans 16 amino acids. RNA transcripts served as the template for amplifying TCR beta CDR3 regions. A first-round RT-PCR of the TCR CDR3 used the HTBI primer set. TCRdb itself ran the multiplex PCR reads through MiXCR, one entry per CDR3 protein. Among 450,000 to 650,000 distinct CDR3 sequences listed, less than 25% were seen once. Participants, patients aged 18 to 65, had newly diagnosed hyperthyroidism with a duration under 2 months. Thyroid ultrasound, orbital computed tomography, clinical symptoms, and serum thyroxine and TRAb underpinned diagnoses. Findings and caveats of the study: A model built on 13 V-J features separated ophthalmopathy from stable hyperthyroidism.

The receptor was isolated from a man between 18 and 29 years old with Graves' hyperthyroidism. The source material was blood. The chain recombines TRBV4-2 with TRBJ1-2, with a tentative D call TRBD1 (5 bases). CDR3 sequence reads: CASSLGGDGANYGYTF. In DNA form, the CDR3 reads TGTGCCAGCAGCCTGGGAGGGGACGGAGCTAACTATGGCTACACCTTC.